This section outlines one TCR beta chain sequence together with its context. The data were produced by immunoSEQ multiplex PCR, yet TCRdb's version contains in-frame clones alone and is incomplete. The sample lists 45,000 to 50,000 clones, 89% occurring once. This CDR3 has 16 residues. Germline CDR1 SGHDN, CDR2 FVKESK. V lost 4 bases and J 6 bases, leaving 21 bases between the germline ends. The data originate from a study of memory CD8 T cells in hepatitis C reinfection. The time point: late/post reinfection, 12 to 24 weeks after detection. Sorted cells were sequenced directly ex vivo without any in vitro expansion.

The rearrangement joins TRBV14 to TRBJ1-1; D remains ambiguous. The source material was naive CD8+ T cells sorted from blood. This sequence was found in a man between 18 and 35 years old with hepatitis C virus infection. CDR3 DNA sequence: TGTGCCAGCAGCCCCAAGAGTTCCCTCTACTTCCCTGAAGCTTTCTTT. Protein sequence: CASSPKSSLYFPEAFF.